The 4 T cell receptor beta chains below all came from one sample that was sequenced in a study of graft-versus-host responses after intestinal transplantation. Their antigen targets remain unknown. Using immunoSEQ multiplex PCR, the repertoire was profiled, and TCRdb retains in-frame clones only, with some absent. The profile covers around 87,000 clones, with 92% appearing a single time and roughly 0.43% taken by the ten largest. Specimen: unstimulated CD8+ T cells sorted from spleen or lymph node cells, collected before transplant. The receptors originated from a human donor who was the organ donor for an intestinal transplant.

J is TRBJ1-4 and V is TRBV4-1; D is uncertain. The germline gives CDR1 MGHRA, CDR2 YSYEKL. V lost 0 bases to trimming and J lost 14 bases, with 10 bases between them. There are 12 residues in the CDR3. The CDR3 sequence: CASSQDMSVLFF. CDR3 nucleotides: TGCGCCAGCAGCCAAGATATGTCAGTCCTGTTTTTT.

Comments on this clone: Other DNA sequences in the sample encode the same CDR3. The genes are TRBV28 and TRBJ2-3; 14 bases agree with TRBD2. Trimming cost V 3 bases and J 4 bases; bases outside gene matches: 3. CDR1 is MDHEN, CDR2 SYDVKM, per germline. The CDR3 loop spans 16 amino acids. CDR3 residues: CASSFPTSGGADTQYF. The CDR3, as DNA: TGTGCCAGCAGTTTTCCGACTAGCGGGGGGGCAGATACGCAGTATTTT.

The rearrangement links TRBV5-4 to TRBJ2-1, with 8 bases that match TRBD2. The CDR3 contains 15 residues. From germline, CDR1 is SGHNT and CDR2 YYREEE (reference sequence). With V trimmed by 0 bases and J by 10 bases, 9 bases remained unmatched. The CDR3 protein is CASSLGTGGAGEQFF. The DNA for the CDR3 is TGTGCCAGCAGCTTGGGGACCGGGGGGGCCGGGGAGCAGTTCTTC.

In its sample, this clone was seen a few times. The rearrangement links TRBV4-1 to TRBJ1-5; no clear D gene. The CDR3 runs 11 residues. Germline lookup yields CDR1 MGHRA and CDR2 YSYEKL. Trimming stripped 3 bases from V and 9 bases from J, with 6 bases between. CDR3 nucleotides: TGCGCCAGCAGCCATCCGGGGCCCCAGCATTTT. It translates to CASSHPGPQHF.